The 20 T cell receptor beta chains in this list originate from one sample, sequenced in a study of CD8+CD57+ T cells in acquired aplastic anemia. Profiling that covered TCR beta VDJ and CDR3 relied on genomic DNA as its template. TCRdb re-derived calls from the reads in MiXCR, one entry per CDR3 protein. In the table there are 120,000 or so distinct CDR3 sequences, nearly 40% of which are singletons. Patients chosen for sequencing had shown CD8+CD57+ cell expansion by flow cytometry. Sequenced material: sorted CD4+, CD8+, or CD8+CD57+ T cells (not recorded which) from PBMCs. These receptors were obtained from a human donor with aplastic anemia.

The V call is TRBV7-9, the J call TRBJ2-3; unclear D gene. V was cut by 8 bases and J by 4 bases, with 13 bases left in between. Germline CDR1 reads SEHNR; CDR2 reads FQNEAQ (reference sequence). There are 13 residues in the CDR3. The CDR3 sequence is CASSPNYPDTQYF. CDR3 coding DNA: TGTGCCAGCTCACCAAATTATCCAGATACGCAGTATTTT.

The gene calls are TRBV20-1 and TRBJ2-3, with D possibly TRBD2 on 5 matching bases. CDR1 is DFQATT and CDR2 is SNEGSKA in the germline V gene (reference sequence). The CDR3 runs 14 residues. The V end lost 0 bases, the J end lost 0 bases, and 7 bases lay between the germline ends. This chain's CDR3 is CSAREADSTDTQYF. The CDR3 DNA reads TGCAGTGCTAGAGAAGCGGACAGCACAGATACGCAGTATTTT.

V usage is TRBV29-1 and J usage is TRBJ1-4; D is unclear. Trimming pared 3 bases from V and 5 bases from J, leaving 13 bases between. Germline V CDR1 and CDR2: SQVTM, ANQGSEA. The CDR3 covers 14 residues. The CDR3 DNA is TGCAGCGTTGAGGTAGCAGGTTTGAATGAAAAACTGTTTTTT. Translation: CSVEVAGLNEKLFF.

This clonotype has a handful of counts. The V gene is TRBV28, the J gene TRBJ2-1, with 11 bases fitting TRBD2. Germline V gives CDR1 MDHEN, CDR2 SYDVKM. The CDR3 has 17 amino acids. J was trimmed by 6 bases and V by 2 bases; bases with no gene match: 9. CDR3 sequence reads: CASSLRLAGGKSNEQFF. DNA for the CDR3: TGTGCCAGCAGTTTACGGCTAGCGGGGGGAAAAAGCAATGAGCAGTTCTTC.

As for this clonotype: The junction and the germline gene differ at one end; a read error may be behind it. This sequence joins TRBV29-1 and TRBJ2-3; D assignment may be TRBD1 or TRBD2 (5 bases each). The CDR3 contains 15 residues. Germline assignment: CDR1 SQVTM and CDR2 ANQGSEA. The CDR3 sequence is CSVVRRGRSTDTQCF. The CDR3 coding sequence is TGCAGCGTTGTCCGACGGGGCCGAAGCACAGATACGCAGTGTTTT.

The CDR3 coding sequence is TGCAGTGCTAGGGGCGGTTTCCTTGGTGGCTACACCTTC. It translates to CSARGGFLGGYTF. This sequence joins TRBV20-1 and TRBJ1-2; D is unresolved. V was cut by 3 bases and J by 7 bases, with 15 bases left in between. CDR3 size: 13 residues. Germline V gene data show CDR1 as DFQATT and CDR2 as SNEGSKA (reference sequence).

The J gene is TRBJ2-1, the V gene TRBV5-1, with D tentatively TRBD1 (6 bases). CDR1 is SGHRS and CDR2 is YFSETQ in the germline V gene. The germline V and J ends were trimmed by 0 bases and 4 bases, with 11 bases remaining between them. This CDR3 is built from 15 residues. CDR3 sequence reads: CASSLARGHYNEQFF. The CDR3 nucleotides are TGCGCCAGCAGCTTGGCCAGGGGACATTACAATGAGCAGTTCTTC.

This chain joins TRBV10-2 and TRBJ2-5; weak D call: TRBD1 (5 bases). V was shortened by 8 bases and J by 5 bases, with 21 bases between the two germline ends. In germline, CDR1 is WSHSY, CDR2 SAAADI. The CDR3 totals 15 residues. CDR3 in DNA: TGCGCCAGCTCATCCCCAGGGTCGTTGGGGGAGACCCAGTACTTC. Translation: CASSSPGSLGETQYF.

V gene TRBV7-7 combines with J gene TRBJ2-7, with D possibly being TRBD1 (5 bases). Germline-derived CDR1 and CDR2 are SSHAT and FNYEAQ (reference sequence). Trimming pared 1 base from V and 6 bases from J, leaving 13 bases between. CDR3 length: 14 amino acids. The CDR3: CASSLVAGSGEQYF. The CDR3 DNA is TGTGCCAGCAGCTTAGTCGCAGGGTCAGGCGAGCAGTACTTC.

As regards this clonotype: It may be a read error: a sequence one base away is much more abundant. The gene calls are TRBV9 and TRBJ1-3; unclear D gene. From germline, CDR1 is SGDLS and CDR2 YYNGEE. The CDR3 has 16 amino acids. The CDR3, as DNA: TGTACCAGCAGCGTAGACGTCCTTGGCTCTGGAAACACCATATATTTT. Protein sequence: CTSSVDVLGSGNTIYF.

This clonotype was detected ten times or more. The CDR3 sequence is CAISELSGRILSNYGYTF. The CDR3 DNA reads TGTGCCATCAGTGAGTTGTCAGGTCGAATTCTTTCCAACTATGGCTACACCTTC. The chain uses TRBV10-3 and TRBJ1-2; D call uncertain. CDR1 is ENHRY, CDR2 SYGVKD, per germline. The V end was cut by 1 base, the J end by 2 bases, with 20 bases between. The CDR3 contains 18 residues.

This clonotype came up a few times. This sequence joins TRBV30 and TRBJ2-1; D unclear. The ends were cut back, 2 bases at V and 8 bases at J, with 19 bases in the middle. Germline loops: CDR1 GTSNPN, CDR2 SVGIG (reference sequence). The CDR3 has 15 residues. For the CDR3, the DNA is TGTGCCTGGAGTCCACCCGGTCACCGAACCTATGAGCAGTTCTTC. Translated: CAWSPPGHRTYEQFF.

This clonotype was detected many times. The DNA for the CDR3 is TGTGCCAGCAGCCGGGGTATCAGCACTGAAGCTTTCTTT. Amino acid sequence: CASSRGISTEAFF. The chain joins TRBV3-1 to TRBJ1-1; D is ambiguous. Germline-derived CDR1 and CDR2 are LGHDT and YNNKEL (reference sequence). This CDR3 contains 13 residues. The V and J ends lost 4 bases and 4 bases respectively, with 10 bases between them.

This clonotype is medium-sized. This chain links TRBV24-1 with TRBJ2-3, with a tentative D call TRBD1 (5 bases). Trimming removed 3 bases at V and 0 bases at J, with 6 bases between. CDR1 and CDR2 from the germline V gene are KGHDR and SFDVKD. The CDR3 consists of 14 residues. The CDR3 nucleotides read TGTGCCACCAGTGATCAGGGAAGCACAGATACGCAGTATTTT. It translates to CATSDQGSTDTQYF.

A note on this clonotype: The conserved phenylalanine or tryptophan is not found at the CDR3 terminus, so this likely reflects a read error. CDR3 DNA sequence: TGTGCCACCAAAGTCCTAGCGGGGGAGGGCAATGAGCAGTTCTCC. It yields the protein CATKVLAGEGNEQFS. The chain joins TRBV15 to TRBJ2-1; 10 bases align to TRBD2. The V and J ends lost 7 bases and 6 bases, in that order; junction bases with no gene match: 9. There are 15 residues in the CDR3. Germline loops: CDR1 LNHNV, CDR2 YYDKDF (reference sequence).

CDR3 in DNA: TGCAGTGCGATTAACCCGGGGAGTGGCTACACCTTC. Translation gives CSAINPGSGYTF. The rearrangement joins TRBV20-1 to TRBJ1-2; D uncertain. The CDR3 spans 12 residues. The ends were cut back, 6 bases at V and 7 bases at J, with 15 bases in the middle. The germline V gene encodes CDR1 DFQATT and CDR2 SNEGSKA (reference sequence).

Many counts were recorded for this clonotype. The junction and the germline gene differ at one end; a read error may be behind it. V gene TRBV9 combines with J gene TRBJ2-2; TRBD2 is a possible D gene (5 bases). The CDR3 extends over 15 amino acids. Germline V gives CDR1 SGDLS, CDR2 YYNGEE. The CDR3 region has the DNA TGTGCCAGCAGCGTAGAGGGAGTGAACAGCGGGGAGCTGTTTTTT. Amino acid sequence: CASSVEGVNSGELFF. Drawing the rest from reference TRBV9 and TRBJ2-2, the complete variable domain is DSGVTQTPKHLITATGQRVTLRCSPRSGDLSVYWYQQSLDQGLQFLIQYYNGEERAKGNILERFSAQQFPDLHSELNLSSLELGDSALYFCASSVEGVNSGELFFGEGSRLTVL.

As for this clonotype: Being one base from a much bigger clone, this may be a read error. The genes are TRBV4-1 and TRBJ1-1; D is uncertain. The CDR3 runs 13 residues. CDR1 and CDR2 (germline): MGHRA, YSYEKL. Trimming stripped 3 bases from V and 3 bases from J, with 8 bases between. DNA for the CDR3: TGCGCCAGCAGCCAGTATTTGGACACTGAAGCTTTCTTT. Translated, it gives CASSQYLDTEAFF.

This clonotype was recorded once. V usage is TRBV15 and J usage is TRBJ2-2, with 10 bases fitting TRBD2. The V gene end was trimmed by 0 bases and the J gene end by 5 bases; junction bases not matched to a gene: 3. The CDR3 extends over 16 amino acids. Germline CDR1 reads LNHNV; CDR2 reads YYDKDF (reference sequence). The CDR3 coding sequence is TGTGCCACCAGCAGAGATCTAGCGGGGGTGACCGGGGAGCTGTTTTTT. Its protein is CATSRDLAGVTGELFF.

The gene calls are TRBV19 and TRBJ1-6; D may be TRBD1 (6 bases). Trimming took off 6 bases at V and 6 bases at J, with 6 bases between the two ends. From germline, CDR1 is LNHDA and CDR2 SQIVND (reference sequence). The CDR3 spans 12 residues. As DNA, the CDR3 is TGTGCCAGTAGACAGGGTAATTCACCCCTCCACTTT. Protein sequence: CASRQGNSPLHF.